This is a list of T cell receptor beta chains from one sample in a study of cytomegalovirus exposure and HLA in healthy donors. The repertoire was sequenced with immunoSEQ multiplex PCR; TCRdb's copy has only in-frame clones and lacks some. The table records under 150,000 clones, 77% of them present only once. Sequences were obtained from PBMCs. Receptors originate from a woman in her 50s in good health and CMV-seronegative. The CDR3 runs from the conserved cysteine through the conserved F or W. A D gene is named only where the DNA matches it firmly. Only part of the rows carry a size: once, few, many, or a class if the clone is expanded.

D: TRBD1; size: few; J: TRBJ1-3; V: TRBV7-9; CDR3: CASSLREGAAGNTIYF; DNA: TGTGCCAGCAGCTTGAGAGAGGGGGCTGCAGGAAACACCATATATTTT
D: -; size: -; J: TRBJ1-1; V: TRBV19; CDR3: CASSMSAGRESEAFF; DNA: TGTGCCAGTAGTATGTCAGCAGGGCGTGAATCTGAAGCTTTCTTT
D: -; size: -; J: TRBJ1-5; V: TRBV5-4; CDR3: CASSLSGDDQPQHF; DNA: TGTGCCAGCAGCTTATCAGGGGATGATCAGCCCCAGCATTTT
D: TRBD2; size: few; J: TRBJ2-7; V: TRBV7-2; CDR3: CASSPTSGDTYEQYF; DNA: TGTGCCAGCAGCCCAACTAGCGGGGACACCTACGAGCAGTACTTC
D: TRBD1; size: -; J: TRBJ1-6; V: TRBV5-1; CDR3: CASSEGQGAGSPLHF; DNA: TGCGCCAGCAGCGAGGGACAGGGGGCAGGTTCACCCCTCCACTTT
D: -; size: -; J: TRBJ2-7; V: TRBV5-1; CDR3: CASSPQTAYEQYF; DNA: TGCGCCAGCAGCCCCCAGACAGCCTACGAGCAGTACTTC
D: TRBD1; size: -; J: TRBJ2-7; V: TRBV28; CDR3: CASSRSGQAIAYEQYF; DNA: TGTGCCAGCAGTAGATCAGGACAGGCCATCGCCTACGAGCAGTACTTC
D: TRBD2; size: -; J: TRBJ2-3; V: TRBV5-1; CDR3: CASSPGLAGGVLDTQYF; DNA: TGCGCCAGCAGCCCCGGACTAGCGGGGGGGGTATTGGATACGCAGTATTTT
D: -; size: -; J: TRBJ1-5; V: TRBV27; CDR3: CASSLMAGAQPQHF; DNA: TGTGCCAGCAGTTTAATGGCAGGGGCGCAGCCCCAGCATTTT
D: -; size: -; J: TRBJ2-1; V: TRBV11-2; CDR3: CASSAPRTAYNEQFF; DNA: TGTGCCAGCAGTGCCCCCCGGACTGCCTACAATGAGCAGTTCTTC
D: -; size: -; J: TRBJ1-6; V: TRBV18; CDR3: CASSYSTGVSPLHF; DNA: TGTGCCAGCTCCTATTCAACGGGGGTTTCACCCCTCCACTTT
D: -; size: few; J: TRBJ1-5; V: TRBV2; CDR3: CASRVEGGGGQPQHF; DNA: TGTGCCAGCAGGGTTGAGGGTGGGGGGGGTCAGCCCCAGCATTTT
D: -; size: -; J: TRBJ1-5; V: TRBV15; CDR3: CATSRGWGHNQPQHF; DNA: TGTGCCACCAGCAGAGGCTGGGGCCATAATCAGCCCCAGCATTTT
D: TRBD1; size: -; J: TRBJ1-6; V: TRBV19; CDR3: CASALQGARPLHF; DNA: TGTGCCTCCGCGCTACAGGGGGCCCGACCCCTCCACTTT
D: TRBD1; size: -; J: TRBJ2-1; V: TRBV4-1; CDR3: CASSPRQGYNEQFF; DNA: TGCGCCAGCAGCCCACGACAGGGATACAATGAGCAGTTCTTC
D: TRBD2; size: -; J: TRBJ2-2; V: TRBV7-7; CDR3: CASGGANTGELFF; DNA: TGTGCTAGCGGGGGGGCCAACACCGGGGAGCTGTTTTTT
D: -; size: -; J: TRBJ1-1; V: TRBV5-6; CDR3: CASSLGLSGGEAFF; DNA: TGTGCCAGCAGCTTGGGGCTATCCGGAGGAGAAGCTTTCTTT
D: -; size: -; J: TRBJ1-1; V: TRBV9; CDR3: CASSVEEAENTEAFF; DNA: TGTGCCAGCAGCGTAGAAGAGGCAGAGAACACTGAAGCTTTCTTT
D: TRBD1; size: -; J: TRBJ2-1; V: TRBV18; CDR3: CASSPRTGYDNEQFF; DNA: TGTGCCAGCTCACCGAGGACAGGGTACGACAATGAGCAGTTCTTC
D: -; size: -; J: TRBJ1-1; V: TRBV19; CDR3: CASSIIVATEAFF; DNA: TGTGCCAGTAGTATCATAGTTGCCACTGAAGCTTTCTTT
D: TRBD1; size: -; J: TRBJ2-7; V: TRBV5-1; CDR3: CASSLHGTGSYEQYF; DNA: TGCGCCAGCAGCTTGCACGGGACAGGGAGCTACGAGCAGTACTTC
D: TRBD1; size: -; J: TRBJ1-1; V: TRBV7-9; CDR3: CASSSHFRDRGSRTEAFF; DNA: TGTGCCAGCAGCTCCCACTTCCGGGACAGGGGGAGTCGCACTGAAGCTTTCTTT
D: -; size: -; J: TRBJ1-2; V: TRBV7-9; CDR3: CASSPTGNYYGYTF; DNA: TGTGCCAGCAGCCCTACAGGAAATTATTATGGCTACACCTTC
D: -; size: few; J: TRBJ2-7; V: TRBV5-8; CDR3: CASSRIREPYEQYF; DNA: TGTGCCAGCAGTCGCATTCGCGAGCCCTACGAGCAGTACTTC
D: TRBD1; size: -; J: TRBJ2-2; V: TRBV7-9; CDR3: CSSSSRTGLEPGELFF; DNA: TGTTCCAGCAGCAGCCGGACAGGTCTAGAACCCGGGGAGCTGTTTTTT
D: TRBD1; size: -; J: TRBJ1-2; V: TRBV6-6; CDR3: CASSNRQGPIKGYTF; DNA: TGTGCCAGCAGTAACCGACAGGGGCCGATTAAGGGCTACACCTTC
D: -; size: -; J: TRBJ1-3; V: TRBV7-2; CDR3: CASSFQGSSSGNTIYF; DNA: TGTGCCAGCAGCTTTCAGGGATCCTCCTCTGGAAACACCATATATTTT
D: -; size: -; J: TRBJ2-7; V: TRBV2; CDR3: CASKQTYLYEQYF; DNA: TGTGCCAGCAAACAGACGTACCTCTACGAGCAGTACTTC
D: -; size: -; J: TRBJ2-3; V: TRBV6-4; CDR3: CASSDSGASDTQYF; DNA: TGTGCCAGCAGTGACTCGGGGGCGTCTGATACGCAGTATTTT
D: TRBD1; size: -; J: TRBJ2-3; V: TRBV6-5; CDR3: CASSLGQGRAWDTQYF; DNA: TGTGCCAGCAGTTTGGGACAGGGGCGAGCATGGGATACGCAGTATTTT
D: -; size: -; J: TRBJ2-3; V: TRBV2; CDR3: CASSTPAGGPRTDTQYF; DNA: TGTGCCAGCAGTACCCCCGCCGGGGGTCCCCGCACAGATACGCAGTATTTT
D: TRBD1; size: -; J: TRBJ2-7; V: TRBV6-5; CDR3: CASSYSGGGYEQYF; DNA: TGTGCCAGCAGTTACTCAGGGGGCGGTTACGAGCAGTACTTC
D: TRBD2; size: -; J: TRBJ2-1; V: TRBV15; CDR3: CATSRDRAGGRNEQFF; DNA: TGTGCCACCAGCAGAGATCGGGCGGGGGGGCGGAATGAGCAGTTCTTC
D: -; size: -; J: TRBJ2-2; V: TRBV2; CDR3: CASSGQVGYTGELFF; DNA: TGTGCCAGCAGTGGACAGGTCGGATACACCGGGGAGCTGTTTTTT
D: TRBD1; size: -; J: TRBJ1-6; V: TRBV28; CDR3: CASRRTGDHSPLHF; DNA: TGTGCCAGCAGAAGGACAGGGGATCACTCACCCCTCCACTTT
D: TRBD1; size: -; J: TRBJ1-6; V: TRBV2; CDR3: CASREDRGLNSPLHF; DNA: TGTGCCAGCAGAGAGGACAGGGGGCTTAATTCACCCCTCCACTTT
D: -; size: -; J: TRBJ1-1; V: TRBV5-6; CDR3: CASSSPGRVQTEAFF; DNA: TGTGCCAGCAGCTCCCCTGGGAGGGTTCAGACTGAAGCTTTCTTT
D: -; size: -; J: TRBJ2-4; V: TRBV9; CDR3: CASSVGGAKNIQYF; DNA: TGTGCCAGCAGCGTAGGAGGGGCCAAAAACATTCAGTACTTC
D: -; size: -; J: TRBJ2-1; V: TRBV9; CDR3: CASSATSTTTEQFF; DNA: TGTGCCAGCAGCGCTACCTCGACTACCACTGAGCAGTTCTTC
D: TRBD1; size: -; J: TRBJ2-1; V: TRBV27; CDR3: CATSQPGTGYNEQFF; DNA: TGTGCCACTTCACAACCCGGGACAGGATACAATGAGCAGTTCTTC
D: -; size: -; J: TRBJ2-2; V: TRBV2; CDR3: CASSEGAFSAGGELFF; DNA: TGTGCCAGCAGTGAAGGGGCTTTCTCAGCGGGCGGGGAGCTGTTTTTT
D: -; size: -; J: TRBJ1-1; V: TRBV6-6; CDR3: CASSYLTGVRNTEAFF; DNA: TGTGCCAGCAGTTACCTAACGGGGGTGAGGAACACTGAAGCTTTCTTT
D: -; size: -; J: TRBJ2-7; V: TRBV28; CDR3: CASSLSPYEQYF; DNA: TGTGCCAGCAGTTTATCCCCGTACGAGCAGTACTTC
D: TRBD2; size: -; J: TRBJ2-5; V: TRBV2; CDR3: CASSEGGGETQYF; DNA: TGTGCCAGCAGTGAAGGGGGGGGAGAGACCCAGTACTTC
D: TRBD1; size: -; J: TRBJ1-5; V: TRBV6-1; CDR3: CASSEEGASPQPQHF; DNA: TGTGCCAGCAGTGAAGAGGGGGCAAGCCCTCAGCCCCAGCATTTT
D: -; size: -; J: TRBJ2-3; V: TRBV7-9; CDR3: CASSSGDKQWIDTQYF; DNA: TGTGCCAGCAGCTCCGGGGACAAGCAGTGGATTGATACGCAGTATTTT
D: TRBD2; size: few; J: TRBJ2-2; V: TRBV7-2; CDR3: CASSDDSGANTGELFF; DNA: TGTGCCAGCAGCGACGATAGCGGGGCCAACACCGGGGAGCTGTTTTTT
D: -; size: -; J: TRBJ2-5; V: TRBV7-6; CDR3: CASSRGLASETQYF; DNA: TGTGCCAGCAGTCGCGGACTTGCTTCGGAGACCCAGTACTTC
D: -; size: -; J: TRBJ1-5; V: TRBV19; CDR3: CASSIKDGNNQPQHF; DNA: TGTGCCAGTAGTATAAAGGACGGGAACAATCAGCCCCAGCATTTT
D: -; size: -; J: TRBJ1-5; V: TRBV2; CDR3: CASSEGGHRNQPQHF; DNA: TGTGCCAGCAGTGAAGGGGGACACCGCAATCAGCCCCAGCATTTT
D: -; size: -; J: TRBJ2-7; V: TRBV6-5; CDR3: CASSTGGARPYEQYF; DNA: TGTGCCAGCAGTACGGGGGGCGCGAGACCCTACGAGCAGTACTTC
D: TRBD2; size: few; J: TRBJ2-3; V: TRBV5-6; CDR3: CASSPWGSGGADTQYF; DNA: TGTGCCAGCAGCCCTTGGGGTAGCGGGGGAGCAGATACGCAGTATTTT
D: TRBD1; size: -; J: TRBJ1-2; V: TRBV27; CDR3: CASSQTGLAIYGYTF; DNA: TGTGCCAGCAGCCAGACAGGGCTCGCCATCTATGGCTACACCTTC
D: TRBD1; size: -; J: TRBJ2-3; V: TRBV15; CDR3: CATSRRTGDTDTQYF; DNA: TGTGCCACCAGCAGAAGGACAGGGGACACAGATACGCAGTATTTT
D: TRBD1; size: -; J: TRBJ2-7; V: TRBV7-8; CDR3: CASSWTRDRGYEQYF; DNA: TGTGCCAGCAGCTGGACCAGAGACAGGGGCTACGAGCAGTACTTC
D: -; size: -; J: TRBJ1-2; V: TRBV12-2; CDR3: CASRPTPEGPGGYTF; DNA: TGTGCAAGTCGCCCGACGCCAGAGGGCCCGGGTGGCTACACCTTC
D: TRBD2; size: -; J: TRBJ2-1; V: TRBV19; CDR3: CASSMDRTSGYNEQFF; DNA: TGTGCCAGTAGTATGGATCGGACTAGCGGATACAATGAGCAGTTCTTC
D: TRBD1; size: -; J: TRBJ2-2; V: TRBV9; CDR3: CASSGQTGGSNTGELFF; DNA: TGTGCCAGCAGCGGTCAAACAGGGGGCAGCAACACCGGGGAGCTGTTTTTT
D: -; size: -; J: TRBJ1-1; V: TRBV28; CDR3: CATIYGGARTEAFF; DNA: TGTGCCACCATATATGGGGGGGCGCGGACTGAAGCTTTCTTT